These T cell receptor beta chains were read from a single sample in a study of T cell responses to AZD1222 COVID-19 vaccine. Method: immunoSEQ multiplex PCR; TCRdb's copy keeps in-frame clones and lacks some. The profile shows around 110,000 clones, roughly 84% of them singletons. The material sequenced was peripheral blood, taken on day 0 of AZD1222 vaccination. The receptors were sampled from an adult in good health. Each CDR3 is given with its conserved first and last residue.

j_call v_call cdr3_length cdr3_aa
TRBJ2-7 TRBV4-2 14 CASSMAGSSYEQYF
TRBJ2-7 TRBV7-8 18 CASSLEGSGGHSSYEQYF
TRBJ1-5 TRBV5-8 16 CASRQRTGGYYQPQHF
TRBJ2-7 TRBV18 15 CASSPWRGHRDEQYF
TRBJ1-2 TRBV3-1/TRBV3-2 15 CASSQEPAGSRGYTF
TRBJ2-2 TRBV6-5 13 CASSYPNTGELFF
TRBJ2-7 TRBV11-2 17 CASRKISGTSGSYEQYF
TRBJ2-3 TRBV4-3 15 CASTSDRVASDTQYF
TRBJ1-1 TRBV2 15 CASRRTGAMNTEAFF
TRBJ1-2 TRBV25-1 14 CASSEPGMFRGYTF
TRBJ1-5 TRBV19 17 CASSSGQGANSNQPQHF
TRBJ2-7 TRBV6-5 14 CASIRWGVAEGQYF
TRBJ1-4 TRBV2 16 CASSETGPATNEKLFF
TRBJ1-2 TRBV7-2 13 CASSSGSNYGYTF
TRBJ1-2 TRBV28 14 CASSVSLLNYGYTF
TRBJ1-3 TRBV29-1 16 CSVEDRGRGQGNTIYF
TRBJ1-5 TRBV3-1/TRBV3-2 15 CASSQGHRGDQPQHF
TRBJ2-7 TRBV15 12 CATSRDTYEQYF
TRBJ1-1 TRBV5-1 13 CASSLDRDTEAFF
TRBJ2-7 TRBV19 13 CASSILASYEQYF
TRBJ2-3 TRBV19 14 CASSRGRRTDTQYF
TRBJ2-1 TRBV19 19 CASGGRAGQDVSQNYEQFF
TRBJ2-3 TRBV12-3/TRBV12-4 13 CASSYDRQDTQYF
TRBJ2-7 TRBV2 14 CASRDRELSYEQYF
TRBJ2-6 TRBV18 20 CASSPIEAGTGGFGANVLTF
TRBJ1-1 TRBV19 12 CASSIGNTEAFF
TRBJ1-4 TRBV28 13 CASSRQSNEKLFF
TRBJ2-3 TRBV3-1/TRBV3-2 19 CASSQDLLAGGDSADTQYF
TRBJ2-5 TRBV7-9 15 CASSLEGYGRGTQYF
TRBJ2-1 TRBV7-2 18 CASSLLAGGSSSYNEQFF